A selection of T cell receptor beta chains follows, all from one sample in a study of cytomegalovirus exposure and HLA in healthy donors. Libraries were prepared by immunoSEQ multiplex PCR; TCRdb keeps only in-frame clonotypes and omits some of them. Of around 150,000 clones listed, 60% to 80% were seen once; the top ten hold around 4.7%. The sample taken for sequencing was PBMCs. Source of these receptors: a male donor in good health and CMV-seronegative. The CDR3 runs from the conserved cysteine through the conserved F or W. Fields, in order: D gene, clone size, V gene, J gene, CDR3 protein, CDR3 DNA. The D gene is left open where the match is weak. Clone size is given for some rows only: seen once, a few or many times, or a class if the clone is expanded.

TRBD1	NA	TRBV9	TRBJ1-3	CASSPRTGLLHTIYF	TGTGCCAGCAGTCCCAGGACAGGGCTGTTGCACACCATATATTTT
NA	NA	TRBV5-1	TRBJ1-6	CASSQQGRNSPLHF	TGCGCCAGCAGTCAACAGGGTAGGAATTCACCCCTCCACTTT
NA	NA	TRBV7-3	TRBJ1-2	CASSFDSYYGYTF	TGTGCCAGCAGCTTCGACAGCTACTATGGCTACACCTTC
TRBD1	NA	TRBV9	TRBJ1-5	CASGGQGGQPQHF	TGTGCCAGCGGAGGACAGGGCGGTCAGCCCCAGCATTTT
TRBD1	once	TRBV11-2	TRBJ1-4	CASSYGTGGEKLFF	TGTGCCAGCAGCTACGGGACAGGCGGGGAAAAACTGTTTTTT
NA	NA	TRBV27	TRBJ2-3	CASSLNGAVVDTQYF	TGTGCCAGCAGTTTAAATGGGGCCGTCGTGGATACGCAGTATTTT
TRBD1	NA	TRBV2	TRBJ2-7	CASSEAGGGGEQYF	TGTGCCAGCAGTGAGGCAGGGGGCGGTGGCGAGCAGTACTTC
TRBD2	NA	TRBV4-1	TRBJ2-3	CASSLIGGDSDTQYF	TGCGCCAGCAGTCTCATCGGGGGGGACTCCGATACGCAGTATTTT
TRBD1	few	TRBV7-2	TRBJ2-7	CASSPRLDRAVHEQYF	TGTGCCAGCAGCCCGCGCCTCGACAGGGCTGTTCACGAGCAGTACTTC
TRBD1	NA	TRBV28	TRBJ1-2	CASSLFVGQGAAYGYTF	TGTGCCAGCAGTTTATTCGTAGGACAGGGGGCGGCCTATGGCTACACCTTC
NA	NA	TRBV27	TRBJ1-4	CASSSTGATNEKLFF	TGTGCCAGCAGTTCCACGGGGGCAACTAATGAAAAACTGTTTTTT
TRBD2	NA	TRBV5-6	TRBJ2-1	CASRVSGSSYNEQFF	TGTGCCAGCAGGGTTAGCGGGAGCTCCTACAATGAGCAGTTCTTC
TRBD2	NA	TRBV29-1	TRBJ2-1	CSVEDLERGSYNEQFF	TGCAGCGTTGAAGATCTGGAGCGGGGCTCCTACAATGAGCAGTTCTTC
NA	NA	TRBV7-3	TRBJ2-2	CASSFRAQGPGELFF	TGTGCCAGCAGCTTCAGGGCCCAAGGTCCCGGGGAGCTGTTTTTT
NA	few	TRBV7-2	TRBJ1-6	CASSLTDSPLHF	TGTGCCAGCAGCTTGACAGATTCACCCCTCCACTTT
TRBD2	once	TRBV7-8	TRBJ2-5	CASSLQTGTSIRTQYF	TGTGCCAGCAGCCTTCAAACCGGGACTAGCATCAGGACCCAGTACTTC
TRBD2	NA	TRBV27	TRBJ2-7	CASSAWGLAGGRSSYEQYF	TGTGCCAGCAGTGCATGGGGACTAGCGGGAGGAAGGAGCTCCTACGAGCAGTACTTC
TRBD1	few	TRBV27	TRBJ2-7	CASSFGDRGYEQYF	TGTGCCAGCAGTTTTGGAGACAGGGGATACGAGCAGTACTTC
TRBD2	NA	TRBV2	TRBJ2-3	CASSDPAGGTDTQYF	TGTGCCAGCAGTGATCCCGCGGGAGGCACAGATACGCAGTATTTT
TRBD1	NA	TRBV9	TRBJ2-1	CASSVDGDSYNEQFF	TGTGCCAGCAGCGTAGATGGGGACAGCTACAATGAGCAGTTCTTC
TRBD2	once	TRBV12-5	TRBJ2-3	CASGRGGTDTQYF	TGTGCTAGTGGGCGGGGGGGCACAGATACGCAGTATTTT
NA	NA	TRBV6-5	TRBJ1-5	CASSYSEARPQHF	TGTGCCAGCAGTTACTCTGAGGCCCGCCCCCAGCATTTT
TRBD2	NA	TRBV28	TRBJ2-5	CASSLILGSGGETQYF	TGTGCCAGCAGTTTAATCCTCGGGAGCGGGGGAGAGACCCAGTACTTC
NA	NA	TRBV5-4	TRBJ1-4	CASSLDRTNEKLFF	TGTGCCAGCAGCTTGGACAGAACTAATGAAAAACTGTTTTTT
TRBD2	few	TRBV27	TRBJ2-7	CASSLYGGAYEQYF	TGTGCCAGCAGTTTATATGGGGGGGCCTACGAGCAGTACTTC
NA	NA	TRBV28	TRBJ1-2	CASSSLGGGYGYTF	TGTGCCAGCAGTTCGCTGGGAGGGGGCTATGGCTACACCTTC
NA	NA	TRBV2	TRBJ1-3	CASSASRNLGGNTIYF	TGTGCCAGCAGTGCTTCGAGAAATCTTGGTGGAAACACCATATATTTT
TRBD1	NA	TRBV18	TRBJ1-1	CASSADRATEAFF	TGTGCCAGCTCAGCCGACAGGGCCACTGAAGCTTTCTTT
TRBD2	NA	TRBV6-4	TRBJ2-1	CASRASGSNEQFF	TGTGCCAGCAGGGCTAGCGGGAGCAATGAGCAGTTCTTC
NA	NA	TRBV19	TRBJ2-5	CASSIRREKRETQYF	TGTGCCAGTAGTATAAGGCGGGAAAAGAGAGAGACCCAGTACTTC
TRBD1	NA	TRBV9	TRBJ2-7	CASSRGQGTHEQYF	TGTGCCAGCAGCAGAGGACAGGGCACCCACGAGCAGTACTTC
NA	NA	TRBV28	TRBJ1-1	CASSLGGFGEAFF	TGTGCCAGCAGTTTGGGAGGGTTTGGTGAAGCTTTCTTT
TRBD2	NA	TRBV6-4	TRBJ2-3	CASASSGEGTDTQYF	TGTGCCTCAGCCTCTAGCGGGGAGGGCACAGATACGCAGTATTTT
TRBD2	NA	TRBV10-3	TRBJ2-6	CAISPTSATSGANVLTF	TGTGCCATCAGTCCCACTAGCGCGACCTCTGGGGCCAACGTCCTGACTTTC
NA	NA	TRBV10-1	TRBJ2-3	CASRRVENHSTDTQYF	TGCGCCAGCAGGAGGGTGGAGAACCATAGCACAGATACGCAGTATTTT
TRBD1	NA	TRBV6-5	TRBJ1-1	CASNRGSFHTEAFF	TGTGCCAGCAACAGGGGCTCTTTCCACACTGAAGCCTTCTTT